The T cell receptor (beta chain) under discussion was sequenced for a study of T cells in Graves' hyperthyroidism and ophthalmopathy. Study as a whole: Before treatment of any kind, peripheral blood was taken at initial diagnosis.

Notes on the study in general: The model foresaw ophthalmopathy a median 6.5 months prior to onset. Among clonotypes expanded in thyroid above 0.001, most were also found in blood.

TCR beta CDR3 region amplification was performed from RNA transcripts. The HTBI set primed first-round TCR CDR3 RT-PCR. TCRdb itself ran the multiplex PCR reads through MiXCR, one entry per CDR3 protein. The sample gives about half a million distinct CDR3 sequences, about 20% of which show up once; around 50% is in the top ten. Germline assignment: CDR1 SGHVS and CDR2 FQNEAQ. Trimming at V came to 3 bases and at J to 2 bases, leaving 5 bases not matched to a gene. This CDR3 has 15 amino acids. In regard to this clonotype: The antigen is undetermined.

For the diagnoses, clinical symptoms, serum thyroxine and TRAb, thyroid ultrasound and orbital computed tomography were used. This clonotype was sampled from a man aged 40-49 years with Graves' ophthalmopathy. The rearrangement joins TRBV7-8 to TRBJ2-7, with 9 bases that match TRBD1. The sample taken for sequencing was blood. The DNA for the CDR3 is TGTGCCAGCAGCTTGGACAGGGGACCTACCTACGAGCAGTACTTC. It translates to CASSLDRGPTYEQYF. Supplemented by reference TRBV7-8 and TRBJ2-7, the full variable domain reads GAGVSQSPRYKVAKRGQDVALRCDPISGHVSLFWYQQALGQGPEFLTYFQNEAQLDKSGLPSDRFFAERPEGSVSTLKIQRTQQEDSAVYLCASSLDRGPTYEQYFGPGTRLTVT.